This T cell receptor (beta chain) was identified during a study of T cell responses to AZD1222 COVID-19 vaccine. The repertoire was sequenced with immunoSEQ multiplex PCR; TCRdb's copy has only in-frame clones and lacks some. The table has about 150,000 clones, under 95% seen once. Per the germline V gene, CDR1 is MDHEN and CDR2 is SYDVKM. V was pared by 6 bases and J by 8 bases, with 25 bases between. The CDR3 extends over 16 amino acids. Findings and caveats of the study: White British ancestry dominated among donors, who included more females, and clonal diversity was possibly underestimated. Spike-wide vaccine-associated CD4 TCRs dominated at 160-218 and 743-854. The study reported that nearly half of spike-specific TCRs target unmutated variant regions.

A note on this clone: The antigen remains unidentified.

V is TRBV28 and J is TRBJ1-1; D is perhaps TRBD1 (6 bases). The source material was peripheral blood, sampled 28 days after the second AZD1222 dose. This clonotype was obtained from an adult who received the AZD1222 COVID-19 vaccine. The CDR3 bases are TGTGCCAGCAGGACTCCCCAAGGGACAACCTGGCTCGAAGCTTTCTTT. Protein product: CASRTPQGTTWLEAFF.